These 3 T cell receptor beta chains share one sample of origin, sequenced in a study of Ad26.COV2.S vaccination and SARS-CoV-2 variants. This table comes from immunoSEQ multiplex PCR, and its TCRdb copy is limited to in-frame clones, with some not included. The data contain about 460,000 clones, 70% to 90% of them singletons. The treatment denotes: approximately 18 received Ad26.COV2.S at low or high dose, single or two shots; a few received placebo; per-sample allocation not given. Samples were taken on day 63 after the first vaccine or placebo injection. Sequences were derived from peripheral blood, sampled in a trial of Ad26.COV2.S vaccine versus placebo. These receptors were collected from a person aged 18-65 years who received the Ad26.COV2.S COVID-19 vaccine or a placebo.

The V gene is TRBV5-1, the J gene TRBJ1-2; D not resolved. CDR1 is SGHRS and CDR2 is YFSETQ in the germline V gene. This CDR3 region has 13 residues. Between the trimmed V and J ends, which lost 2 bases and 4 bases, there was a span of 9 bases. DNA for the CDR3: TGCGCCAGCAGCTTAGATGGAGGCTATGGCTACACCTTC. Encoded protein: CASSLDGGYGYTF.

This clone showed up just once. This chain connects TRBV15 to TRBJ2-1; D remains unclear. The CDR3 is 12 amino acids. Germline values: CDR1 LNHNV, CDR2 YYDKDF (reference sequence). Between the trimmed V and J ends, which lost 6 bases and 7 bases, there was a span of 10 bases. The chain's CDR3 is CATSRTSNEQFF. CDR3 DNA sequence: TGTGCCACCAGTCGAACCAGTAATGAGCAGTTCTTC.

This clone is a singleton in its sample. The chain carries TRBV19 and TRBJ1-3; no clear D. The CDR3 has 15 amino acids. Germline V gives CDR1 LNHDA, CDR2 SQIVND (reference sequence). The germline V and J ends were trimmed by 4 bases and 0 bases, with 10 bases remaining between them. Here the CDR3 DNA reads TGTGCCAGTAGTAAAGGCCCCGTCTCTGGAAACACCATATATTTT. Translated, it gives CASSKGPVSGNTIYF.